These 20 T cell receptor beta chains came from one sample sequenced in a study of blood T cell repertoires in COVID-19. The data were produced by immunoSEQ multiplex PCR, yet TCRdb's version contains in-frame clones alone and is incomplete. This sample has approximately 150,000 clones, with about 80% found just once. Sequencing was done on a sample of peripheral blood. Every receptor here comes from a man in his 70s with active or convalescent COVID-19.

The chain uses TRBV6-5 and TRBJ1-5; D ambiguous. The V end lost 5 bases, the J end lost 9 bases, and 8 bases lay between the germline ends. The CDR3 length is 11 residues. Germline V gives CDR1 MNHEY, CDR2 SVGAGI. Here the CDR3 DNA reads TGTGCCAGCAGTATCAGTGGGCCCCAGCATTTT. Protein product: CASSISGPQHF.

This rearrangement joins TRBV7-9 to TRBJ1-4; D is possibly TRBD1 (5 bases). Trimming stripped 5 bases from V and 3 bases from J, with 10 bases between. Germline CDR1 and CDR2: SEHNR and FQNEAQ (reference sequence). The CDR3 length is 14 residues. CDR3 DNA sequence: TGTGCCAGCAGCCCAGGGTCGGCTAATGAAAAACTGTTTTTT. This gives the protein CASSPGSANEKLFF.

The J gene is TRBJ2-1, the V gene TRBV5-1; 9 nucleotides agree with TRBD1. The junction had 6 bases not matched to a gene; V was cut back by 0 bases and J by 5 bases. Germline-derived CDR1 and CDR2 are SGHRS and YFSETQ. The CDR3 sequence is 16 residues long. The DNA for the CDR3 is TGCGCCAGCAGCTTGGGACCGGGACAGGGAAACAATGAGCAGTTCTTC. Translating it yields CASSLGPGQGNNEQFF.

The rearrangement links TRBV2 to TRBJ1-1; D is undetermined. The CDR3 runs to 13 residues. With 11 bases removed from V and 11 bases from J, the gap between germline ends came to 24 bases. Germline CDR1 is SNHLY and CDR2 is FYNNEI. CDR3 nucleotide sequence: TGTGCCGGTACCCCCTCATATCGAGAGCGGGCTTTCTTT. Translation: CAGTPSYRERAFF.

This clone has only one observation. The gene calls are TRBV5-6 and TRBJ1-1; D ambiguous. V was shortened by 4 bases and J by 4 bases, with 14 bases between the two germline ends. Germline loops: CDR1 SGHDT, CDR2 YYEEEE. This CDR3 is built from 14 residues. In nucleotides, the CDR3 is TGTGCCAGCAGCCTCCGGGGAGTGGGCACTGAAGCTTTCTTT. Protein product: CASSLRGVGTEAFF.

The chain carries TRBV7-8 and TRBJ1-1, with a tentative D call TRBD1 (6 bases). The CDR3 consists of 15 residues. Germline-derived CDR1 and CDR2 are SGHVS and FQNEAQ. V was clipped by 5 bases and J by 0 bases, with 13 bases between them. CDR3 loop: CASSRGAGVNTEAFF. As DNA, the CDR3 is TGTGCCAGCAGCCGGGGGGCGGGTGTGAACACTGAAGCTTTCTTT.

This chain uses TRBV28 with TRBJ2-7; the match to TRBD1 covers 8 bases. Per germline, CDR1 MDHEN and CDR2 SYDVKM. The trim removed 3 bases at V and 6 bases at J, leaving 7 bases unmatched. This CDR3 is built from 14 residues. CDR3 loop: CASSFRAGGAEQYF. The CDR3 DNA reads TGTGCCAGCAGTTTTAGGGCAGGGGGCGCCGAGCAGTACTTC.

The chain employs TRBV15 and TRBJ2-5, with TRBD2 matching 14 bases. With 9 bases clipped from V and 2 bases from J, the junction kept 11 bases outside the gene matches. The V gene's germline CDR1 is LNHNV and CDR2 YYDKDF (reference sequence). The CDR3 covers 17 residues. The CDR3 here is CATETTSGRAGQETQYF. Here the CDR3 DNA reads TGTGCCACGGAAACGACTAGCGGGAGGGCCGGGCAAGAGACCCAGTACTTC. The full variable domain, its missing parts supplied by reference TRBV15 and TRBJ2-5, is DAMVIQNPRYQVTQFGKPVTLSCSQTLNHNVMYWYQQKSSQAPKLLFHYYDKDFNNEADTPDNFQSRRPNTSFCFLDIRSPGLGDTAMYLCATETTSGRAGQETQYFGPGTRLLVL.

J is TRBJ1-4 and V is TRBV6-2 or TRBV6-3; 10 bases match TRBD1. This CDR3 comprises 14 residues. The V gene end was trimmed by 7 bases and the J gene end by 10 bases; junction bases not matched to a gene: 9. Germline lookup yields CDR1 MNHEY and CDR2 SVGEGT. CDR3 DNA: TGTGCCAGCACCCCGGGACAGGGGATTGGAAAACTGTTTTTT. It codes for CASTPGQGIGKLFF.

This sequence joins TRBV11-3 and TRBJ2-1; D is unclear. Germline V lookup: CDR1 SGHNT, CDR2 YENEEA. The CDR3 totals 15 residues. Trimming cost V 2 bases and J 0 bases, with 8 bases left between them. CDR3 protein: CASSLSGSSYNEQFF. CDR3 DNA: TGTGCCAGCAGCTTAAGTGGCTCCTCCTACAATGAGCAGTTCTTC.

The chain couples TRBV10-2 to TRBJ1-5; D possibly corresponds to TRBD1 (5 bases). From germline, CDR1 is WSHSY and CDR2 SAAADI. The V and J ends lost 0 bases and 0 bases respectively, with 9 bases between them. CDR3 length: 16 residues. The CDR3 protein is CASSESRVNSNQPQHF. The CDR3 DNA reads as TGCGCCAGCAGTGAGTCCAGGGTAAATAGCAATCAGCCCCAGCATTTT.

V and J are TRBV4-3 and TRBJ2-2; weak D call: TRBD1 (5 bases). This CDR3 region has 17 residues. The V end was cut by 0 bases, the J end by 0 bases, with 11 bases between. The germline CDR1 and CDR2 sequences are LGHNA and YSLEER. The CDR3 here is CASSQETGATNTGELFF. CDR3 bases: TGCGCCAGCAGCCAAGAAACAGGAGCTACGAACACCGGGGAGCTGTTTTTT.

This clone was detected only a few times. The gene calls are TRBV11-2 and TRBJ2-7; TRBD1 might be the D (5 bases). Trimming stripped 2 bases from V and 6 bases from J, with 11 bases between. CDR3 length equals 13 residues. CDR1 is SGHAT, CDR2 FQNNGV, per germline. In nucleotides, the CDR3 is TGTGCCAGCAGCTTACAGACAGTTGGCGAGCAGTACTTC. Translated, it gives CASSLQTVGEQYF.

In nucleotides, the CDR3 is TGTGCCAGCAGTTATGGGGGACAGGGGTTTTTCTATGGCTACACCTTC. The encoded protein is CASSYGGQGFFYGYTF. V is TRBV27 and J is TRBJ1-2, with 10 bases matching TRBD1. The CDR3 runs 16 residues. The junction had 9 bases not matched to a gene; V was cut back by 4 bases and J by 4 bases. The germline V gene has CDR1 MNHEY and CDR2 SMNVEV (reference sequence).

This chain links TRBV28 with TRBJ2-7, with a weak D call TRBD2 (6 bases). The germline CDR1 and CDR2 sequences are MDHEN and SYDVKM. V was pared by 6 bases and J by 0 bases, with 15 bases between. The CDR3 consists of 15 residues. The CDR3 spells CASSLGGRSSYEQYF. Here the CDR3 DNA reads TGTGCCAGCAGCCTGGGGGGTCGAAGCTCCTACGAGCAGTACTTC.

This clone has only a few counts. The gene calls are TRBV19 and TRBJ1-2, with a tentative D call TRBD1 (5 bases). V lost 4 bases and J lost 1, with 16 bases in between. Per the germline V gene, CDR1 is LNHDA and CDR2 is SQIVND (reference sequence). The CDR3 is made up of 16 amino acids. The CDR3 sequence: CASSKLQGNYNYGYTF. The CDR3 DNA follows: TGTGCCAGTAGTAAACTTCAGGGTAACTATAACTATGGCTACACCTTC.

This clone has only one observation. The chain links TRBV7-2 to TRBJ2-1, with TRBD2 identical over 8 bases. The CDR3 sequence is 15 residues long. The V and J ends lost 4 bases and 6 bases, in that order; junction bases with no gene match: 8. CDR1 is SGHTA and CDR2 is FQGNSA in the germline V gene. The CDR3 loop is CASSYWISGTNEQFF. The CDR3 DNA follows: TGTGCCAGCAGCTACTGGATTAGCGGGACCAATGAGCAGTTCTTC.

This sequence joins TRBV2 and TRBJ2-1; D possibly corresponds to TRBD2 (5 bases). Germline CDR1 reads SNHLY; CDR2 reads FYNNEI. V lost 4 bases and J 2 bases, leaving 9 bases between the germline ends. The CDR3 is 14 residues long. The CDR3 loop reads CASSVSGTYNEQFF. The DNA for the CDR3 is TGTGCCAGCAGTGTCTCGGGGACCTACAATGAGCAGTTCTTC.

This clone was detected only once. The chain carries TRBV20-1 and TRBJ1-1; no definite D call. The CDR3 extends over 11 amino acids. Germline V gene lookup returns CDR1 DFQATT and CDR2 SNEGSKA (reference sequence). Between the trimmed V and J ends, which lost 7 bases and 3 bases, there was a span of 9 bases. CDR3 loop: CSVSGDTEAFF. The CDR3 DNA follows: TGCAGTGTTTCGGGAGACACTGAAGCTTTCTTT.

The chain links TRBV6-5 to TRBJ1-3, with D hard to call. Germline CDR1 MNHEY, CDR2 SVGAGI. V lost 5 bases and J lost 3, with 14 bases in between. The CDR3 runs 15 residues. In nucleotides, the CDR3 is TGTGCCAGCAGTACCGGGTGGGGAGATGGAAACACCATATATTTT. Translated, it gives CASSTGWGDGNTIYF.